A selection of T cell receptor beta chains follows, all from one sample in a study of blood T cell repertoires in COVID-19. Produced via immunoSEQ multiplex PCR; TCRdb's table is partial and in-frame only. The sample has 37,000 or so clones; more than 85% are singletons. Sequenced: peripheral blood. The receptors originated from a man between 65 and 85 years old with acute or convalescent COVID-19. Both conserved end residues are part of each CDR3. Each record gives: D gene, clone size, V gene, J gene, CDR3 protein, CDR3 DNA. The D gene is left open where the match is weak. Size is stated for part of the rows, as once, few or many counts, or as a class when the clone is expanded.

>-|few|TRBV28|TRBJ1-1
CASSIPGENTEAFF
TGTGCCAGCAGTATCCCCGGAGAGAACACTGAAGCTTTCTTT
>-|-|TRBV12-3/TRBV12-4|TRBJ1-5
CASSLDGSGHF
TGTGCCAGCAGTTTAGACGGGAGCGGGCATTTT
>-|-|TRBV21-1|TRBJ2-7
CASSKEGQGADEQYF
TGTGCCAGCAGCAAAGAGGGACAGGGGGCGGACGAGCAGTACTTC
>TRBD1|once|TRBV15|TRBJ2-2
CATSRDGGDRVLPGELFF
TGTGCCACCAGCAGAGATGGGGGCGACAGGGTCCTTCCCGGGGAGCTGTTTTTT
>TRBD2|-|TRBV19|TRBJ2-5
CASSIGGLAGGPETQYF
TGTGCCAGTAGTATAGGAGGACTAGCGGGAGGGCCGGAGACCCAGTACTTC
>-|once|TRBV6-5|TRBJ1-1
CASSYLQGGGTEAFF
TGTGCCAGCAGTTACCTTCAGGGAGGGGGAACTGAAGCTTTCTTT
>-|once|TRBV24-1|TRBJ1-1
CATSDAGYEAFF
TGTGCCACCAGTGATGCAGGCTACGAAGCTTTCTTT
>TRBD1|-|TRBV28|TRBJ2-1
CASSPTDRDNEQFF
TGTGCCAGCAGTCCGACCGACAGGGACAATGAGCAGTTCTTC
>-|few|TRBV3-1/TRBV3-2|TRBJ1-1
CASSLNQDTEAFF
TGTGCCAGCAGCCTTAATCAGGACACTGAAGCTTTCTTT
>-|-|TRBV4-1|TRBJ2-3
CASSRPFAGGGADTQYF
TGCGCCAGCAGCCGCCCCTTCGCTGGCGGCGGCGCAGATACGCAGTATTTT
>-|-|TRBV11-1|TRBJ2-7
CASSPPGGRYEQYF
TGTGCCAGCAGCCCCCCCGGGGGTAGGTACGAGCAGTACTTC
>TRBD1|-|TRBV30|TRBJ1-2
CAWSQGTDYGYTF
TGTGCCTGGAGTCAAGGGACAGACTATGGCTACACCTTC
>-|-|TRBV2|TRBJ1-4
CASSAGSLSEKLFF
TGTGCCAGCAGTGCCGGGTCGTTAAGCGAAAAACTGTTTTTT
>-|-|TRBV3-1/TRBV3-2|TRBJ2-5
CASTFDRKEETQYF
TGTGCCAGCACCTTCGATAGAAAAGAAGAGACCCAGTACTTC
>TRBD1|-|TRBV6-2/TRBV6-3|TRBJ2-5
CASSIATGAKETQYF
TGTGCCAGCAGCATAGCCACAGGGGCGAAAGAGACCCAGTACTTC
>TRBD2|-|TRBV11-3|TRBJ2-3
CASSLGFSGTDTQYF
TGTGCCAGCAGCTTAGGTTTTAGCGGGACGGATACGCAGTATTTT